This TCR beta chain is drawn from a study of human T cells and chemical hapten exposure. Time point given: patch test 1, 2 weeks after DPC sensitization. Treatment defined: therapeutic diphenylcyclopropenone sensitization with weekly scalp DPC. RNA extraction used unfractionated whole blood as the source of total RNA. V lost 4 bases and J 4 bases, leaving 14 bases between the germline ends. The CDR3 consists of 14 residues. Germline lookup yields CDR1 LGHDT and CDR2 YNNKEL (reference sequence). TCRdb re-analysed the RACE reads in MiXCR, keeping a single row per CDR3 protein. The sample lists tens of thousands of distinct CDR3 sequences, approximately 35% occurring once.

The clonotype was recovered from a man aged 35 to 55 with alopecia areata. Some clones in this sample may be carry-over from other donors' samples. The material sequenced was whole blood, taken in connection with sensitization to the hapten diphenylcyclopropenone (DPC). This rearrangement joins TRBV3-1 to TRBJ2-7; no reliable D call. CDR3 loop: CASSPQQAPYEQYF. The CDR3, as DNA: TGTGCCAGCAGCCCCCAGCAGGCCCCTTACGAGCAGTACTTC.